One T cell receptor (beta chain) is described in this entry. Its binding antigen is unknown. Base qualities were left out, and no much larger clone turns up one base away. This record comes from a study of blood T cell repertoires in COVID-19 (dated by TCRdb to 2020 to 2021). Concerning the study at large: Samples covering the acute and convalescent phases of COVID-19 were provided by collaborators in the United States, Italy and Spain. The prospective study material was composed of cDNA or gDNA derived from T cells, B-cell-depleted T cells, or PBMCs. HLA class I and class II types, where available, came from metadata supplied by the sample provider rather than from assay-based typing. Subjects who had been exposed to COVID-19, were actively infected with it, or had recovered from it provided the deeply sampled blood TCRbeta repertoires that made up the dataset. A freely available public database, intended as a resource for researchers studying the immune response to SARS-CoV-2, is where the repertoires were released. Sample metadata almost always included a de-identified subject ID, COVID-19 status, age in years and sex. Samples were obtained from the ongoing ImmuneRACE study (first 160 participants) and from over 1,000 subjects provided by 6 global collaborators. General findings and caveats noted by the study authors: Clinical and demographic metadata were provided uncurated, with the amount varying by source and participant.

TCRbeta CDR3 regions were amplified from genomic DNA by means of the immunoSEQ Assay, a bias-controlled multiplex PCR. As for how the authors treated the data: The number of nucleated cells in each sample was estimated by amplification of reference gene primers within the assay. Sequence reads were collapsed and filtered to measure the absolute abundance of every unique TCRbeta CDR3 rearrangement. For each sample, productive Simpson clonality was calculated as the square root of Simpson's diversity index over productive rearrangements. Imported from immuneACCESS, the table was reduced by TCRdb to in-frame sequences with V and J called. These copies leave out some clones; in studies compared against another copy, an unresolved V gene accounts for under half, and the cause of the remainder is not known. V and J calls and clone size are those listed in that table; D and trimming were worked out from the DNA. Recorded for this sample are approximately 120,000 clones; around 81% of them occurred a single time. The top ten clonotypes cover 17% of the sample.

The germline V gene yields SGHRS for CDR1 and YFSETQ for CDR2. The CDR3 contains 15 residues, cysteine and phenylalanine counted. Here the CDR3 DNA is all that survives: 45 bases in frame from base 1. Between the V and J ends, shortened by 2 bases and 4 bases respectively, the junction contains 14 bases. In Seattle, one collaborating source enrolled patients while the infection was active and tracked those patients longitudinally over the course of disease. Whole blood was collected in K2EDTA tubes by collaborating institutions according to the institutions' own protocols. For TCRbeta analysis, collaborator samples were shipped as frozen whole blood, as isolated PBMCs, or as DNA extracted from either sample type.

The source is a man aged 30-40 years with COVID-19, enrolled during active disease. The chain couples TRBV5-1 to TRBJ2-3; a confident D gene designation cannot be given. Material: peripheral blood. The CDR3 protein: CASSFMEKDSDTQYF. The nucleotide sequence reads as follows: TGCGCCAGCAGCTTTATGGAAAAAGACTCAGATACGCAGTATTTT.